The 22 T cell receptor beta chains below were found in one sample sequenced in a study of early T cells in non-severe SARS-CoV-2 infection. Using its own MiXCR run on the 5' RACE reads, TCRdb lists one record per CDR3 protein. The sample carries fewer than 90,000 distinct CDR3 sequences, 11% to 15% recorded once. Material: whole blood. These receptor sequences come from an adult who was a healthcare worker with PCR-confirmed SARS-CoV-2 infection or an uninfected control (not recorded which).

The V call is TRBV7-9, the J call TRBJ1-1; D gene uncertain. There are 13 residues in the CDR3. CDR1 and CDR2 from the germline V gene are SEHNR and FQNEAQ (reference sequence). The V and J ends lost 6 bases and 4 bases respectively, with 12 bases between them. In DNA, the CDR3 is TGTGCCAGCAGAAGAGGAACTCGCACTGAAGCTTTCTTT. Its protein is CASRRGTRTEAFF.

In this sample, this clonotype turned up many times. The chain uses TRBV7-3 and TRBJ1-1, with D unclear. Germline CDR1 and CDR2: SGHTA and FQGTGA. The CDR3 is made up of 13 amino acids. V lost 2 bases and J 0 bases, leaving 4 bases between the germline ends. CDR3 nucleotide sequence: TGTGCCAGCAGCTTACAGATGAACACTGAAGCTTTCTTT. This encodes CASSLQMNTEAFF.

This clonotype was counted only a few times. The chain links TRBV27 to TRBJ1-6, with 8 bases lining up with TRBD1. V lost 3 bases, J lost 8 bases, and 3 bases stayed unmatched. Germline-derived CDR1 and CDR2 are MNHEY and SMNVEV (reference sequence). The CDR3 sequence is 14 residues long. CDR3 sequence reads: CASSFRTGHSPLHF. CDR3 coding DNA: TGTGCCAGCAGTTTTCGGACAGGGCATTCACCCCTCCACTTT.

This clonotype appeared a few times. This sequence joins TRBV29-1 and TRBJ2-3; TRBD1 matches 8 bases. The trim removed 3 bases at V and 5 bases at J, leaving 7 bases unmatched. The CDR3 spans 14 residues. Germline assignment: CDR1 SQVTM and CDR2 ANQGSEA. CDR3 region: CSVEGTGAEDTQYF. As DNA, the CDR3 is TGCAGCGTTGAGGGGACAGGAGCTGAAGATACGCAGTATTTT.

This chain links TRBV7-2 with TRBJ1-6; D unresolved. This CDR3 comprises 15 residues. Germline V CDR1 and CDR2: SGHTA, FQGNSA. V was cut by 0 bases and J by 7 bases, with 10 bases left in between. CDR3 coding DNA: TGTGCCAGCAGCTTAGCCGGCATCGCCAATTCACCCCTCCACTTT. Encoded protein: CASSLAGIANSPLHF. The full variable domain, with the rest looked up from reference TRBV7-2 and TRBJ1-6, is GAGVSQSPSNKVTEKGKDVELRCDPISGHTALYWYRQSLGQGLEFLIYFQGNSAPDKSGLPSDRFSAERTGGSVSTLTIQRTQQEDSAVYLCASSLAGIANSPLHFGNGTRLTVT.

This clonotype was seen repeatedly, ten times or more. CDR3 sequence: CASSPEGYEQYF. CDR3 coding DNA: TGTGCCAGCAGCCCTGAAGGGTACGAGCAGTACTTC. V gene TRBV5-5 combines with J gene TRBJ2-7; D gene uncertain. V lost 4 bases to trimming and J lost 4 bases, with 9 bases between them. The CDR3 contains 12 residues. Germline lookup yields CDR1 SGHKS and CDR2 YYEKEE (reference sequence).

The table lists this clonotype with a few counts. This chain joins TRBV7-9 and TRBJ1-4; D ambiguous. V was pared by 1 base and J by 7 bases, with 10 bases between. Germline V gene lookup returns CDR1 SEHNR and CDR2 FQNEAQ (reference sequence). This CDR3 has 14 residues. This CDR3 reads CASSLGHQVEKLFF. Here the CDR3 DNA reads TGTGCCAGCAGCTTAGGCCACCAGGTTGAAAAACTGTTTTTT.

The chain uses TRBV6-5 and TRBJ1-3, with a possible D match to TRBD1 (6 bases). The CDR3 has 15 residues. Trimming stripped 5 bases from V and 4 bases from J, with 15 bases between. Germline V gives CDR1 MNHEY, CDR2 SVGAGI. The CDR3 bases are TGTGCCAGCAGTCCTACAGGGCTTGGGGGAAACACCATATATTTT. Translated, it gives CASSPTGLGGNTIYF.

The rearrangement uses TRBV29-1 and TRBJ2-3, with a possible D match to TRBD2 (5 bases). The length of the CDR3 is 11 residues. In germline, CDR1 is SQVTM, CDR2 ANQGSEA. The ends were cut back, 7 bases at V and 4 bases at J, with 9 bases in the middle. The CDR3 sequence is CSAEGPDTQYF. DNA of the CDR3: TGCAGCGCAGAGGGCCCAGATACGCAGTATTTT.

This clonotype was observed a few times. The V and J genes are TRBV11-2 and TRBJ1-1, with D unclear. This CDR3 is 13 amino acids long. The germline CDR1 and CDR2 sequences are SGHAT and FQNNGV. Trimming cost V 3 bases and J 3 bases, with 8 bases left between them. CDR3 region: CASSFWGYTEAFF. CDR3 DNA: TGTGCCAGCAGCTTTTGGGGTTACACTGAAGCTTTCTTT.

This clonotype was found many times. The chain recombines TRBV11-2 with TRBJ2-1; tentative D call: TRBD1 (5 bases). CDR3 length: 13 amino acids. Per germline, CDR1 SGHAT and CDR2 FQNNGV. V was shortened by 3 bases and J by 10 bases, with 13 bases between the two germline ends. The CDR3 DNA reads TGTGCCAGCAGCTTTAGTACAGGAAGCGAGCAGTTCTTC. Protein product: CASSFSTGSEQFF.

This clonotype was seen more than once but under ten times. The rearrangement links TRBV20-1 to TRBJ2-7, with D perhaps TRBD2 (5 bases). CDR3 length: 13 residues. Trimming took 2 bases from V and 2 from J, leaving 10 bases between them. Germline-derived CDR1 and CDR2 are DFQATT and SNEGSKA (reference sequence). DNA of the CDR3: TGCAGTGCTAGACGAGGGATTGCCTACGAGCAGTACTTC. It is translated as CSARRGIAYEQYF.

The genes are TRBV5-6 and TRBJ1-1; TRBD1 is a possible D gene (6 bases). With 3 bases removed from V and 3 bases from J, the gap between germline ends came to 21 bases. Germline CDR1 SGHDT, CDR2 YYEEEE. There are 17 residues in the CDR3. CDR3 coding DNA: TGTGCCAGCAGCTGGGCCGGGGCAGGGGCTGTGTACACTGAAGCTTTCTTT. Translated: CASSWAGAGAVYTEAFF.

At least ten counts were recorded for this clonotype. V usage is TRBV7-6 and J usage is TRBJ2-3, with D tentatively TRBD1 or TRBD2 (6 bases each). The CDR3 spans 16 residues. Germline loops: CDR1 SGHVS, CDR2 FNYEAQ. V shed 4 bases and J shed 3 bases, with 17 bases lying between them. The CDR3 loop reads CASSSQGGPFTDTQYF. In nucleotides, the CDR3 is TGTGCCAGCAGCTCACAAGGGGGGCCGTTTACAGATACGCAGTATTTT. Full variable domain (outside the CDR3, taken from reference TRBV7-6 and TRBJ2-3): GAGVSQSPRYKVTKRGQDVALRCDPISGHVSLYWYRQALGQGPEFLTYFNYEAQQDKSGLPNDRFSAERPEGSISTLTIQRTEQRDSAMYRCASSSQGGPFTDTQYFGPGTRLTVL.

There are many counts of this clonotype. The junction shows a germline mismatch at one end, possibly a read error. The genes are TRBV5-4 and TRBJ2-4; 8 nucleotides agree with TRBD1. Germline CDR1 SGHNT, CDR2 YYREEE (reference sequence). The CDR3 length is 15 residues. CDR3 region: CASSLGPGGKDIQYF. The CDR3 DNA sequence: TGTGCCAGCAGCTTGGGTCCAGGGGGCAAAGACATTCAGTACTTC.

This clonotype was recorded a few times. The CDR3 region has the DNA TGTGCCAGCAGATACTTACAGGCCATGAGCGCCTACGAGCAGTACTTC. Its protein is CASRYLQAMSAYEQYF. The rearrangement joins TRBV2 to TRBJ2-7; D might be TRBD1 (5 bases). V lost 6 bases and J 2 bases, leaving 20 bases between the germline ends. The germline V gene encodes CDR1 SNHLY and CDR2 FYNNEI. This CDR3 has 16 amino acids.

This clonotype turned up a few times. The chain couples TRBV11-2 to TRBJ2-7; TRBD2 aligns across 11 bases. CDR3 length equals 17 residues. The J segment lost 2 bases and the V segment lost 5 bases, leaving 11 bases of the junction unmatched. Germline CDR1 and CDR2: SGHAT and FQNNGV. The CDR3 sequence: CASSLSLLAGGPYEQYF. The CDR3, as DNA: TGTGCCAGCAGCCTCTCCCTCTTAGCGGGGGGGCCCTACGAGCAGTACTTC.

The sample holds a few counts of this clonotype. The chain joins TRBV5-1 to TRBJ2-1, with 8 positions matching TRBD2. The CDR3 contains 15 residues. V shed 4 bases, J shed 1 base, and the junction held 4 bases outside the gene matches. Germline-derived CDR1 and CDR2 are SGHRS and YFSETQ. The CDR3 spells CASSPGGGSYNEQFF. The CDR3 DNA reads TGCGCCAGCAGCCCGGGAGGGGGGTCCTACAATGAGCAGTTCTTC.

This clonotype was counted ten times or more. The CDR3 reads CASSIAANNEQFF. The CDR3 nucleotides read TGTGCCAGTAGTATCGCGGCCAACAATGAGCAGTTCTTC. The gene calls are TRBV19 and TRBJ2-1, with D hard to call. V was pared by 3 bases and J by 5 bases, with 8 bases between. The V gene's germline CDR1 is LNHDA and CDR2 SQIVND (reference sequence). This CDR3 has 13 amino acids.

This clonotype has more than one count but fewer than ten. The chain employs TRBV6-5 and TRBJ1-5; the D is unclear. The V and J ends lost 0 bases and 0 bases respectively, with 6 bases between them. The CDR3 totals 15 residues. Germline CDR1 reads MNHEY; CDR2 reads SVGAGI. In DNA form, the CDR3 reads TGTGCCAGCAGTTACTCCGGCAGTAGCAATCAGCCCCAGCATTTT. Protein: CASSYSGSSNQPQHF.

In its sample, this clonotype was seen a few times. The chain's CDR3 is CASSSQTSGVQETQYF. CDR3 bases: TGTGCCAGCAGCTCTCAAACTAGCGGGGTACAAGAGACCCAGTACTTC. The chain couples TRBV5-4 to TRBJ2-5; 10 bases are shared with TRBD2. Germline V gives CDR1 SGHNT, CDR2 YYREEE (reference sequence). Germline trimming cut 3 bases from V and 2 bases from J; bases unmatched to any gene: 7. This CDR3 comprises 16 residues. Based on the CDR3 plus reference TRBV5-4 and TRBJ2-5, the full variable domain is ETGVTQSPTHLIKTRGQQVTLRCSSQSGHNTVSWYQQALGQGPQFIFQYYREEENGRGNFPPRFSGLQFPNYSSELNVNALELDDSALYLCASSSQTSGVQETQYFGPGTRLLVL.

The chain couples TRBV2 to TRBJ2-2; 8 bases align to TRBD1. CDR1 and CDR2 from the germline V gene are SNHLY and FYNNEI. The CDR3 totals 14 residues. J was trimmed by 6 bases and V by 6 bases; bases with no gene match: 6. CDR3 protein: CASRVDREAGELFF. CDR3 DNA: TGTGCCAGCAGAGTGGACAGGGAAGCCGGGGAGCTGTTTTTT.